These 16 T cell receptor beta chains came from one sample sequenced in a study of CD8+CD57+ T cells in acquired aplastic anemia. According to the study, genomic DNA was the template for TCR beta VDJ and CDR3 profiling. TCRdb used MiXCR to reprocess the reads, holding one entry per CDR3 protein. The table includes 250,000 to 350,000 distinct CDR3 sequences, roughly 50% detected once. Input material: sorted CD4+, CD8+, or CD8+CD57+ T cells (not recorded which) from PBMCs. These receptors were taken from a human donor with severe aplastic anemia or a healthy control (not recorded which).

To note about this clonotype: A much larger clone differs by one base, so this may be a read error. The rearrangement links TRBV6-2 or TRBV6-3 to TRBJ1-5; D not resolved. Trimming pared 8 bases from V and 5 bases from J, leaving 13 bases between. Germline V gives CDR1 MNHEY, CDR2 SVGEGT. The CDR3 has 13 amino acids. Here the CDR3 DNA reads TGTGCCAGCGGGCCGTGTGGAGATCAGCCCCAGCATTTT. It yields the protein CASGPCGDQPQHF.

The chain combines TRBV7-2 with TRBJ2-5, with 8 bases lining up with TRBD1. CDR1 and CDR2 (germline): SGHTA, FQGNSA. The V gene end was trimmed by 8 bases and the J gene end by 2 bases; junction bases not matched to a gene: 10. There are 15 residues in the CDR3. The CDR3 spells CASETGQVGQETQYF. In nucleotides, the CDR3 is TGTGCCAGCGAAACGGGACAGGTTGGACAAGAGACCCAGTACTTC.

The chain links TRBV9 to TRBJ1-1; D unresolved. This CDR3 is built from 14 residues. Trimming shortened V by 0 bases and J by 7 bases, and 13 bases separated the two germline ends. From germline, CDR1 is SGDLS and CDR2 YYNGEE. The CDR3 DNA reads TGTGCCAGCAGCGTAGCTGAGGGCTTGGGTGAAGCTTTCTTT. This gives the protein CASSVAEGLGEAFF.

In its sample, this clonotype was seen many times. The chain has TRBV20-1 and TRBJ2-7, with TRBD2 matching over 8 bases. This CDR3 region has 16 residues. Germline V gives CDR1 DFQATT, CDR2 SNEGSKA (reference sequence). V was pared by 2 bases and J by 3 bases, with 12 bases of the junction left unmatched. The CDR3 DNA reads TGCAGTGCTAGATTCCCGGGACTAGGGGGGCGCTACGAGCAGTACTTC. Its translation is CSARFPGLGGRYEQYF.

Concerning this clonotype: The junction departs from germline at one end; a sequencing error may be responsible. The DNA for the CDR3 is TGTGCCAGCAGCTTAGAGTTAGCGGGGGGCACACATACGCAGTATTTT. Its translation is CASSLELAGGTHTQYF. The chain combines TRBV7-8 with TRBJ2-3; TRBD2 matches at 10 bases. The CDR3 covers 16 residues. Per the germline V gene, CDR1 is SGHVS and CDR2 is FQNEAQ.

The count of this clonotype is one. The V and J genes are TRBV7-9 and TRBJ1-2; tentatively, D is TRBD1 (6 bases). The CDR3 is made up of 13 amino acids. V lost 6 bases, J lost 4 bases, and 12 bases lay in between. Germline V gives CDR1 SEHNR, CDR2 FQNEAQ (reference sequence). Here the CDR3 reads CASREGGRYGYTF. The CDR3, as DNA: TGTGCCAGCAGGGAGGGGGGCCGCTATGGCTACACCTTC.

The V call is TRBV24-1, the J call TRBJ1-5, with 8 bases aligning to TRBD1. Germline CDR1 is KGHDR and CDR2 is SFDVKD. CDR3 size: 15 residues. V was pared by 6 bases and J by 0 bases, with 3 bases of the junction left unmatched. The CDR3 DNA sequence: TGTGCCACCAGTTCGACAGGGGATAGCAATCAGCCCCAGCATTTT. It encodes CATSSTGDSNQPQHF.

This chain links TRBV7-9 with TRBJ1-1, with D tentatively TRBD1 (5 bases). The CDR3 runs 16 residues. The V end was cut by 0 bases, the J end by 3 bases, with 14 bases between. Germline assignment: CDR1 SEHNR and CDR2 FQNEAQ (reference sequence). The CDR3 bases are TGTGCCAGCAGCTTAGCGCAGGGTAGGGGTGACACTGAAGCTTTCTTT. This codes for CASSLAQGRGDTEAFF.

The chain is built from TRBV19 and TRBJ1-6, with D possibly matching TRBD1 (5 bases). V was pared by 4 bases and J by 16 bases, with 14 bases between. Per germline, CDR1 LNHDA and CDR2 SQIVND (reference sequence). This CDR3 region has 12 residues. The CDR3 bases are TGTGCCAGTAGTAAGGGGCGCGGGGGTCTCCACTTT. Translated, it gives CASSKGRGGLHF.

The chain is built from TRBV2 and TRBJ1-6; no clear D. The CDR3 length is 13 residues. Trimming stripped 6 bases from V and 10 bases from J, with 13 bases between. Germline CDR1 SNHLY, CDR2 FYNNEI. In nucleotides, the CDR3 is TGTGCCAGCAGCTTGGGCAGGCAATCACCCCTCCACTTT. It specifies CASSLGRQSPLHF.

The rearrangement joins TRBV2 to TRBJ1-6; D ambiguous. Germline V CDR1 and CDR2: SNHLY, FYNNEI. The CDR3 has 13 residues. The V end lost 3 bases, the J end lost 6 bases, and 6 bases lay between the germline ends. The CDR3 region is CASSEETNSPLHF. CDR3 DNA: TGTGCCAGCAGTGAGGAGACTAATTCACCCCTCCACTTT. Supplemented by reference TRBV2 and TRBJ1-6, the full variable domain reads EPEVTQTPSHQVTQMGQEVILRCVPISNHLYFYWYRQILGQKVEFLVSFYNNEISEKSEIFDDQFSVERPDGSNFTLKIRSTKLEDSAMYFCASSEETNSPLHFGNGTRLTVT.

The rearrangement links TRBV7-9 to TRBJ1-2; possibly TRBD1 for D (5 bases). Germline V gives CDR1 SEHNR, CDR2 FQNEAQ (reference sequence). CDR3 length: 14 residues. V was trimmed by 5 bases and J by 1 base, leaving 11 bases between them. CDR3 nucleotide sequence: TGTGCCAGCAGCCACCGACAGCTTAACTATGGCTACACCTTC. It yields the protein CASSHRQLNYGYTF.

This clonotype was seen only once. The chain joins TRBV19 to TRBJ2-2; 7 nucleotides agree with TRBD1. Per germline, CDR1 LNHDA and CDR2 SQIVND (reference sequence). With 6 bases clipped from V and 0 bases from J, the junction kept 1 base outside the gene matches. This CDR3 contains 14 residues. DNA of the CDR3: TGTGCCAGTAGCGGGACAGCGAACACCGGGGAGCTGTTTTTT. It yields the protein CASSGTANTGELFF.

The genes are TRBV5-8 and TRBJ1-6, with 10 bases fitting TRBD1. Germline CDR1 reads SGHTS; CDR2 reads YDEGEE. The CDR3 sequence is 16 residues long. J gave up 8 bases and V 5 bases, and 10 bases lay outside the gene matches. CDR3 loop: CASSPRGTGVDSPLHF. CDR3 bases: TGTGCCAGCAGTCCTCGCGGGACAGGGGTGGATTCACCCCTCCACTTT.

The rearrangement joins TRBV7-9 to TRBJ2-3; D perhaps matches TRBD1 (5 bases). The CDR3 length is 16 residues. V was clipped by 1 base and J by 1 base, with 12 bases between them. Germline CDR1 and CDR2: SEHNR and FQNEAQ (reference sequence). CDR3: CASSLVTGLRTDTQYF. CDR3 in DNA: TGTGCCAGCAGCTTAGTCACAGGCCTACGCACAGATACGCAGTATTTT.

The rearrangement joins TRBV7-3 to TRBJ1-3, with D perhaps matching TRBD1 (5 bases). The germline CDR1 and CDR2 sequences are SGHTA and FQGTGA. The CDR3 is 14 residues long. The germline V and J ends were trimmed by 1 base and 3 bases, with 7 bases remaining between them. CDR3 in DNA: TGTGCCAGCAGCTTAATGGGGGTTGGAAACACCATATATTTT. This translates into CASSLMGVGNTIYF.